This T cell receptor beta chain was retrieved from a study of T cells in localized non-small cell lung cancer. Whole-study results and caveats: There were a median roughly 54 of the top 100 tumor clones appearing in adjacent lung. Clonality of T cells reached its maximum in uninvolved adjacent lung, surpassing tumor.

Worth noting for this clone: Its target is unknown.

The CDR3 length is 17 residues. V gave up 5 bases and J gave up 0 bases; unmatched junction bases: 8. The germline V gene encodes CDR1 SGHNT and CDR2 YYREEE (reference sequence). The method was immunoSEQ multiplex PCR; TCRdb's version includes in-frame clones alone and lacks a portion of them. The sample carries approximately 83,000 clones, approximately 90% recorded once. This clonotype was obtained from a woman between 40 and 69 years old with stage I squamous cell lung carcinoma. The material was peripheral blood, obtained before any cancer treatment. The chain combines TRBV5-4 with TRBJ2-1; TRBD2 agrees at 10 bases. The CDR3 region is CASRTSSGSSSYNEQFF. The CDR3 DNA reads TGTGCCAGCAGGACCTCTAGCGGGAGTAGCTCCTACAATGAGCAGTTCTTC.